A selection of T cell receptor beta chains follows, all from one sample in a study of cytomegalovirus exposure and HLA in healthy donors. Profiling relied on immunoSEQ multiplex PCR, and the TCRdb table lists in-frame clones only, not all of them. The table has roughly 150,000 clones, about 85% seen once; the top ten hold about 2.1%. Specimen: PBMCs. The receptors originated from a man aged 30 to 39 in good health and CMV-seropositive. The CDR3 runs from the conserved cysteine through the conserved F or W. Each record gives: J gene, CDR3 length, V gene, D gene, clone size, CDR3 protein, CDR3 DNA. A D gene is named only where the DNA matches it firmly. The size field is filled for only some rows; it gives once, few, many or a size class.

J gene: TRBJ2-7
CDR3 length: 13
V gene: TRBV7-2
D gene: -
clone size: -
CDR3 protein: CASSSRSRIEQYF
CDR3 DNA: TGTGCCAGCAGCTCGAGGAGTCGAATCGAGCAGTACTTC

J gene: TRBJ2-1
CDR3 length: 15
V gene: TRBV12-5
D gene: TRBD1
clone size: -
CDR3 protein: CASAVRDSHYNEQFF
CDR3 DNA: TGTGCTAGTGCCGTCCGGGACAGTCACTACAATGAGCAGTTCTTC

J gene: TRBJ1-1
CDR3 length: 16
V gene: TRBV7-9
D gene: TRBD1
clone size: -
CDR3 protein: CASAEGGAGKGTEAFF
CDR3 DNA: TGTGCCAGCGCCGAAGGGGGCGCGGGGAAGGGGACTGAAGCTTTCTTT

J gene: TRBJ1-2
CDR3 length: 16
V gene: TRBV19
D gene: -
clone size: -
CDR3 protein: CASSIAHRGSNYGYTF
CDR3 DNA: TGTGCCAGTAGTATTGCCCATCGGGGATCTAACTATGGCTACACCTTC

J gene: TRBJ2-5
CDR3 length: 15
V gene: TRBV9
D gene: -
clone size: -
CDR3 protein: CASSVDTTGGETQYF
CDR3 DNA: TGTGCCAGCAGCGTAGATACTACCGGCGGAGAGACCCAGTACTTC

J gene: TRBJ1-4
CDR3 length: 13
V gene: TRBV9
D gene: TRBD1
clone size: few
CDR3 protein: CASNSGGGEKLFF
CDR3 DNA: TGTGCCAGTAATTCAGGGGGCGGCGAAAAACTGTTTTTT

J gene: TRBJ2-7
CDR3 length: 14
V gene: TRBV2
D gene: TRBD1
clone size: -
CDR3 protein: CASMTGQGVYEQYF
CDR3 DNA: TGTGCCAGCATGACCGGACAGGGAGTCTACGAGCAGTACTTC

J gene: TRBJ2-3
CDR3 length: 13
V gene: TRBV2
D gene: -
clone size: -
CDR3 protein: CASSELALDTQYF
CDR3 DNA: TGTGCCAGCAGTGAGTTAGCGTTAGATACGCAGTATTTT

J gene: TRBJ1-2
CDR3 length: 14
V gene: TRBV29-1
D gene: -
clone size: few
CDR3 protein: CTSHPQAGASGYTF
CDR3 DNA: TGCACCTCCCATCCCCAAGCAGGGGCCTCTGGCTACACCTTC

J gene: TRBJ2-7
CDR3 length: 13
V gene: TRBV2
D gene: -
clone size: -
CDR3 protein: CASSDEVGYEQYF
CDR3 DNA: TGTGCCAGCAGTGACGAGGTGGGCTACGAGCAGTACTTC

J gene: TRBJ1-2
CDR3 length: 14
V gene: TRBV5-1
D gene: TRBD1
clone size: -
CDR3 protein: CASSRGQVDYGYTF
CDR3 DNA: TGCGCCAGCAGCCGGGGACAGGTCGACTATGGCTACACCTTC

J gene: TRBJ1-4
CDR3 length: 14
V gene: TRBV9
D gene: -
clone size: -
CDR3 protein: CASSVGQGGEKLFF
CDR3 DNA: TGTGCCAGCAGCGTAGGGCAGGGAGGGGAAAAACTGTTTTTT

J gene: TRBJ2-7
CDR3 length: 13
V gene: TRBV13
D gene: -
clone size: once
CDR3 protein: CASSLGGVYEQYF
CDR3 DNA: TGTGCCAGCAGCTTAGGCGGAGTCTACGAGCAGTACTTC

J gene: TRBJ2-1
CDR3 length: 12
V gene: TRBV7-2
D gene: -
clone size: -
CDR3 protein: CASSWRGNEQFF
CDR3 DNA: TGTGCCAGCAGCTGGCGGGGAAATGAGCAGTTCTTC

J gene: TRBJ2-6
CDR3 length: 19
V gene: TRBV7-2
D gene: -
clone size: -
CDR3 protein: CASSLLPGQGLSGANVLTF
CDR3 DNA: TGTGCCAGCAGCTTGTTGCCAGGACAAGGGCTCTCTGGGGCCAACGTCCTGACTTTC

J gene: TRBJ2-5
CDR3 length: 15
V gene: TRBV2
D gene: -
clone size: -
CDR3 protein: CASSEGPGEVETQYF
CDR3 DNA: TGTGCCAGCAGTGAAGGACCCGGGGAGGTCGAGACCCAGTACTTC

J gene: TRBJ2-7
CDR3 length: 13
V gene: TRBV10-2
D gene: -
clone size: -
CDR3 protein: CASTASASYEQYF
CDR3 DNA: TGCGCCAGCACGGCTAGCGCTTCCTACGAGCAGTACTTC

J gene: TRBJ1-1
CDR3 length: 15
V gene: TRBV5-6
D gene: -
clone size: -
CDR3 protein: CASSYGTPMNTEAFF
CDR3 DNA: TGTGCCAGCAGCTACGGGACACCCATGAACACTGAAGCTTTCTTT

J gene: TRBJ2-3
CDR3 length: 16
V gene: TRBV5-5
D gene: TRBD2
clone size: -
CDR3 protein: CASSGGTGLAFITQYF
CDR3 DNA: TGTGCCAGCAGCGGAGGGACGGGACTAGCGTTTATCACGCAGTATTTT

J gene: TRBJ1-2
CDR3 length: 15
V gene: TRBV15
D gene: -
clone size: -
CDR3 protein: CATSRERRGGYGYTF
CDR3 DNA: TGTGCCACCAGCAGAGAGAGAAGGGGAGGGTATGGCTACACCTTC

J gene: TRBJ2-7
CDR3 length: 16
V gene: TRBV6-5
D gene: -
clone size: -
CDR3 protein: CASSYTNQGSPDEQYF
CDR3 DNA: TGTGCCAGCAGTTACACGAACCAGGGCTCCCCTGACGAGCAGTACTTC

J gene: TRBJ2-7
CDR3 length: 16
V gene: TRBV6-6
D gene: TRBD1
clone size: -
CDR3 protein: CASSYPPGQRSYEQYF
CDR3 DNA: TGTGCCAGCAGTTACCCACCGGGACAGAGGAGCTACGAGCAGTACTTC

J gene: TRBJ2-2
CDR3 length: 15
V gene: TRBV19
D gene: TRBD1
clone size: -
CDR3 protein: CASSNTGGLTGELFF
CDR3 DNA: TGTGCCAGTAGTAACACAGGGGGCCTAACCGGGGAGCTGTTTTTT

J gene: TRBJ1-2
CDR3 length: 15
V gene: TRBV27
D gene: TRBD1
clone size: -
CDR3 protein: CASSFSGTGGDGYTF
CDR3 DNA: TGTGCCAGCAGTTTCTCCGGGACAGGGGGCGATGGCTACACCTTC

J gene: TRBJ2-7
CDR3 length: 14
V gene: TRBV19
D gene: TRBD1
clone size: -
CDR3 protein: CASRRTGPSYEQYF
CDR3 DNA: TGTGCCAGTAGAAGGACAGGGCCCTCCTACGAGCAGTACTTC

J gene: TRBJ1-5
CDR3 length: 12
V gene: TRBV2
D gene: -
clone size: -
CDR3 protein: CASSGEVQPQHF
CDR3 DNA: TGTGCCAGCAGTGGTGAGGTTCAGCCCCAGCATTTT

J gene: TRBJ2-1
CDR3 length: 15
V gene: TRBV6-4
D gene: TRBD1
clone size: -
CDR3 protein: CASPKPGQGIDEQFF
CDR3 DNA: TGTGCCAGCCCGAAGCCGGGACAGGGTATCGATGAGCAGTTCTTC

J gene: TRBJ2-2
CDR3 length: 15
V gene: TRBV27
D gene: -
clone size: -
CDR3 protein: CASSLIQLNTGELFF
CDR3 DNA: TGTGCCAGCAGTTTAATACAGTTGAACACCGGGGAGCTGTTTTTT

J gene: TRBJ2-3
CDR3 length: 15
V gene: TRBV9
D gene: -
clone size: -
CDR3 protein: CASSVEGASTDTQYF
CDR3 DNA: TGTGCCAGCAGCGTAGAAGGAGCGAGCACAGATACGCAGTATTTT

J gene: TRBJ2-2
CDR3 length: 18
V gene: TRBV4-3
D gene: TRBD2
clone size: -
CDR3 protein: CASSQGVAGGQYTGELFF
CDR3 DNA: TGCGCCAGCAGCCAGGGGGTAGCGGGGGGACAGTACACCGGGGAGCTGTTTTTT

J gene: TRBJ1-1
CDR3 length: 17
V gene: TRBV2
D gene: -
clone size: -
CDR3 protein: CASSERSRDGGLVEAFF
CDR3 DNA: TGTGCCAGCAGTGAAAGGTCCCGGGACGGGGGGTTAGTAGAAGCTTTCTTT

J gene: TRBJ1-2
CDR3 length: 14
V gene: TRBV18
D gene: -
clone size: -
CDR3 protein: CASSPTGHYNGYTF
CDR3 DNA: TGTGCCAGCTCACCAACCGGACACTATAATGGCTACACCTTC

J gene: TRBJ1-1
CDR3 length: 15
V gene: TRBV7-9
D gene: -
clone size: -
CDR3 protein: CASSLARGQLTEAFF
CDR3 DNA: TGTGCCAGCAGCTTAGCGCGAGGGCAGCTCACTGAAGCTTTCTTT

J gene: TRBJ2-7
CDR3 length: 15
V gene: TRBV7-2
D gene: -
clone size: -
CDR3 protein: CASSLITGPKDEQYF
CDR3 DNA: TGTGCCAGCAGCTTAATCACAGGGCCGAAGGACGAGCAGTACTTC

J gene: TRBJ2-7
CDR3 length: 15
V gene: TRBV4-3
D gene: -
clone size: -
CDR3 protein: CASSPAGPSPYEQYF
CDR3 DNA: TGCGCCAGCAGCCCCGCGGGGCCTTCCCCCTACGAGCAGTACTTC

J gene: TRBJ1-1
CDR3 length: 14
V gene: TRBV27
D gene: -
clone size: -
CDR3 protein: CASRTALMNTEAFF
CDR3 DNA: TGTGCCAGCAGGACAGCACTCATGAACACTGAAGCTTTCTTT